This T cell receptor (beta chain) was sequenced in a study of T-cell reconstitution after alpha-beta-depleted transplantation in children. Trimming stripped 4 bases from V and 2 bases from J, with 11 bases between. CDR3 length equals 14 residues. Germline V lookup: CDR1 SGHTA, CDR2 FQGNSA. The TCRbeta library incorporated unique molecular identifiers. One entry per CDR3 protein results from TCRdb running MiXCR on the PCR reads. The sample shows 90,000 to 150,000 distinct CDR3 sequences, roughly 23% of them seen only once. The chain joins TRBV7-2 to TRBJ1-1; no clear D. The material was PBMCs, mostly from graft donor cells, obtained 180 days after TCRalphabeta/CD19-depleted stem cell transplant. The clonotype originates from a male patient aged 2 to 10 who had a stem cell transplant for chronic granulomatous disease, so the T cells may come from the graft donor. The DNA of the CDR3 is TGTGCCAGCAGCTCCTTCTCCGGTAACACTGAAGCTTTCTTT. It yields the protein CASSSFSGNTEAFF.